Sequencing of this TCR beta chain was carried out in a study of beta chain features in type 1 diabetes. Study-level background: The study found patients and healthy donors alike in age, gender and cell yields.

Each of the CD4+ naive, central memory, regulatory and stem cell-like memory populations was sorted via CD45RO/CCR7/CD25/CD127/CD95/CD27. CDR3 length equals 9 residues. The V gene lost 6 bases and the J gene lost 5 bases, with 4 bases spanning the gap. The germline V gene encodes CDR1 DFQATT and CDR2 SNEGSKA (reference sequence). A few counts support this clone. No antigen is known for it. Study-wide results and caveats: Any HLA-type effect on TCRB rearrangement remained unresolved here. Lower insertion and higher deletion counts appeared at VDJ junctions in type 1 diabetes patients.

Expressed TCRB transcripts were sequenced after all isolated RNA was converted to cDNA. The table came from immunoSEQ multiplex PCR; TCRdb's copy has only in-frame clones and leaves some out. The data contain roughly 300,000 clones, 7.5% to 9% of them singletons. This clonotype originated in a young woman in good health. This chain joins TRBV20-1 and TRBJ1-1; D gene uncertain. Sequenced material: central memory CD4+ T cells from blood. The CDR3 reads CSAFTEAFF. CDR3 nucleotide sequence: TGCAGTGCCTTTACTGAAGCTTTCTTT.